This TCR beta chain was sequenced during a study of cytomegalovirus exposure and HLA in healthy donors. V trimming: 6 bases; J trimming: 2 bases; junction bases outside the gene matches: 8. The CDR3 sequence is 17 residues long. Germline CDR1 reads LNHDA; CDR2 reads SQIVND (reference sequence). PCR was performed using 60 Vbeta and 13 Jbeta primers. Method: immunoSEQ multiplex PCR; TCRdb's copy keeps in-frame clones and lacks some. The data contain under 300,000 clones, around 90% of them singletons. Findings and limits, study-wide: Being productive about 87% or about 30% of the time was typical of most TCR beta V segments in an earlier analysis. Most sequenced TCRs were rare (though some public TCRs occurred in many donors). Among TCR beta chains, those listed as cytomegalovirus-associated numbered around 160.

With respect to this clone: Its antigen is undetermined.

The chain uses TRBV19 and TRBJ2-6; 9 nucleotides agree with TRBD1. The origin of this receptor is a girl between 2 and 10 years old in good health and CMV-seronegative. The specimen was PBMCs. CDR3 bases: TGTGCCAGTAGGGCCGGGACAGGGACTCCTGGGGCCAACGTCCTGACTTTC. It encodes CASRAGTGTPGANVLTF.